What follows is one T cell receptor beta chain and its context. The antigen is not known. This record comes from a study of graft-versus-host responses after intestinal transplantation. Assay: immunoSEQ multiplex PCR; the TCRdb copy retains only in-frame clones and omits some. There are 90,000 to 120,000 clones in the sample; roughly 90% occur only once, and about 0.7% lies in the top ten. V shed 0 bases and J 1 base; nucleotides not matched to a gene: 2. Germline CDR1 is SGHRS and CDR2 is YFSETQ. The CDR3 has 15 amino acids. The source was unstimulated CD4+ T cells sorted from spleen or lymph node cells, collected before transplant. This sequence was found in a human donor who was the organ donor for an intestinal transplant. The chain has TRBV5-1 and TRBJ2-3; 7 bases match TRBD2. DNA for the CDR3: TGCGCCAGCAGCTTGGACGCGGGGGGCACAGATACGCAGTATTTT. This translates into CASSLDAGGTDTQYF.